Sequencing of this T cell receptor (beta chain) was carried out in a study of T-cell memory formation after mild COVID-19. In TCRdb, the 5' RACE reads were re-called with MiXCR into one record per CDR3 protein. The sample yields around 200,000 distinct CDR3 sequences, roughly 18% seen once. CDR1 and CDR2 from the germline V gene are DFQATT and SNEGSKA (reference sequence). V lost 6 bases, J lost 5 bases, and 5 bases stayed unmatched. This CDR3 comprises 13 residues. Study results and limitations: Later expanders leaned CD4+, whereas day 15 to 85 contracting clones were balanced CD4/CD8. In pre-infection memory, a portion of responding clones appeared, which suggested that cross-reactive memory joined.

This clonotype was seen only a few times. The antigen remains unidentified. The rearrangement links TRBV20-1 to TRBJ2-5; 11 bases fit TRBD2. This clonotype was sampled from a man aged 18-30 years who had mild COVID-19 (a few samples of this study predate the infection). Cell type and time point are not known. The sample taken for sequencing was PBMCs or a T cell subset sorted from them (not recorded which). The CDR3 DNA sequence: TGCAGTGCGGTAGCGGGGGGGCTGGAGACCCAGTACTTC. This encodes CSAVAGGLETQYF.